The clone carrying this T cell receptor beta chain was seen at least ten times. Its target is unknown. The sample is drawn from a study of T cells after yellow fever vaccination. Study in general: Low-cell-number fractions underwent preparation using SMART-Seq v4 Ultra Low Input. Overall study findings and caveats: Detected again after the booster were most primary-vaccination clones, at nearly 97% CD4 and about 89% CD8. A faster peak, day 5 versus 15, was reached by the weaker secondary response.

It was through 5'RACE template switching that TCR cDNA was made, with a universal primer site and UMIs added. A single record per CDR3 protein comes from TCRdb applying MiXCR to the 5' RACE reads. This sample has roughly 250,000 distinct CDR3 sequences; about an eighth occur once, and the top ten carry 0.4% to 0.55%. The TCR sequence derives from a man aged 25-45 years who received the YFV17D yellow fever vaccine. The specimen comprised CD4+ T cells sorted from PBMCs, sampled 45 days after the yellow fever booster vaccination.

The CDR3 coding sequence is TGTGCCAGCAGTGACAGGGGACGGCAGCCCCAGCATTTT. As protein: CASSDRGRQPQHF. The chain employs TRBV6-1 and TRBJ1-5, with D possibly matching TRBD1 (6 bases). In germline, CDR1 is MNHNS, CDR2 SASEGT. Trimming removed 3 bases from V and 7 bases from J, with 10 bases in between. There are 13 residues in the CDR3.